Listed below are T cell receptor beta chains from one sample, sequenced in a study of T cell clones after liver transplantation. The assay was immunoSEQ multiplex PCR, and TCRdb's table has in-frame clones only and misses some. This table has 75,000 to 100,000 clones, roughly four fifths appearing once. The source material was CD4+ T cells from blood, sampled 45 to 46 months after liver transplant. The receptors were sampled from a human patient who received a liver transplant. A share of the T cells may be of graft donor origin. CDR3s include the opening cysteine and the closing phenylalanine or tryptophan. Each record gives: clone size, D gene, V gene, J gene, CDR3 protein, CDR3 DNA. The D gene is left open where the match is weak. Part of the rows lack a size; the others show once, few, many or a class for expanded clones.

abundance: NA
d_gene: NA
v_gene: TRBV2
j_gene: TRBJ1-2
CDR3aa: CASSWSGINYGYTF
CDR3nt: TGTGCCAGCAGTTGGTCAGGGATAAACTATGGCTACACCTTC

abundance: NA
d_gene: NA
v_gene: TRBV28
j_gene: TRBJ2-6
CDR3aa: CAVQSSGANVLTF
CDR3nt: TGTGCCGTACAGAGCTCTGGGGCCAACGTCCTGACTTTC

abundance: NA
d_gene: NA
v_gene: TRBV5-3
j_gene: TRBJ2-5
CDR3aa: CASSSGWGTQYF
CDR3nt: TGTGCCAGCAGCTCGGGGTGGGGGACCCAGTACTTC

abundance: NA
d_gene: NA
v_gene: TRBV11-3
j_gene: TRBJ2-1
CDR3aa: CASSVTGAYNEQFF
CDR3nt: TGTGCCAGCAGCGTCACCGGGGCTTACAATGAGCAGTTCTTC

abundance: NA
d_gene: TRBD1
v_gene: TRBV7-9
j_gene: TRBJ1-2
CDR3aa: CASREGANHYGYTF
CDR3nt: TGTGCCAGCAGAGAGGGGGCGAATCACTATGGCTACACCTTC

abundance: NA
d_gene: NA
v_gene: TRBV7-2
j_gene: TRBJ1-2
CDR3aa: CASSVDGLSNYGYTF
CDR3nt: TGTGCCAGCAGTGTGGACGGGCTCTCTAACTATGGCTACACCTTC

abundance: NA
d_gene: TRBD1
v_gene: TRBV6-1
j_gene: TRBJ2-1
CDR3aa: CASNLRDRYNEQFF
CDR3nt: TGTGCCAGCAATCTCCGGGACAGATACAATGAGCAGTTCTTC

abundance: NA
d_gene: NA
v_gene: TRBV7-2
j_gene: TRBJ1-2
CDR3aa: CASSLAGVIHGYTF
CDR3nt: TGTGCCAGCAGCTTAGCCGGGGTAATCCATGGCTACACCTTC

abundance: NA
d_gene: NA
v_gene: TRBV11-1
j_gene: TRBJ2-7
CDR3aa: CASRGRAYEQYF
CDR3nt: TGTGCCAGCCGGGGACGGGCCTACGAGCAGTACTTC

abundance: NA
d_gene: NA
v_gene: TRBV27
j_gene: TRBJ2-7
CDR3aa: CASSLLSGSSYEQYF
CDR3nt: TGTGCCAGCAGTTTATTGTCCGGGAGCTCCTACGAGCAGTACTTC

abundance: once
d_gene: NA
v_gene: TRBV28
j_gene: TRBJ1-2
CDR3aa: CASSRPGQRGYGYTF
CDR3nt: TGTGCCAGCAGCCGACCGGGCCAAAGGGGCTATGGCTACACCTTC

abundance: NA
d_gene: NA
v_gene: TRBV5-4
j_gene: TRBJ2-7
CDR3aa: CASSLPGTNYEQYF
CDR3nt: TGTGCCAGCAGCTTACCCGGGACAAACTACGAGCAGTACTTC

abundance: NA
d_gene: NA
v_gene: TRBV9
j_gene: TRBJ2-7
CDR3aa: CASSVGVTTYEQYF
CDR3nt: TGTGCCAGCAGCGTAGGGGTGACTACTTACGAGCAGTACTTC

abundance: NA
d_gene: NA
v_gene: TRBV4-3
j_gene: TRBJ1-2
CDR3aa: CASSQGTHGYTF
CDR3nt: TGCGCCAGCAGCCAAGGGACTCATGGCTACACCTTC

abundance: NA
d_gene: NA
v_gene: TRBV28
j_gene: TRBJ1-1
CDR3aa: CASSLGGARRTEAFF
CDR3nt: TGTGCCAGCAGTTTAGGGGGGGCGCGTAGGACTGAAGCTTTCTTT

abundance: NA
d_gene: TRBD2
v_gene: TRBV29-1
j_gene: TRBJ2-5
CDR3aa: CSAAKREGPQETQYF
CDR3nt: TGCAGCGCTGCTAAGCGGGAGGGCCCCCAAGAGACCCAGTACTTC

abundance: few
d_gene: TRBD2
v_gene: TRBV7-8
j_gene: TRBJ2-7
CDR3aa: CASSLAAGAIVYEQYF
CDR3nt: TGTGCCAGCAGCTTAGCAGCGGGAGCCATAGTCTACGAGCAGTACTTC

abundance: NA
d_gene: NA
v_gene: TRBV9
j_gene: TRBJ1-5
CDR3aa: CASSGGEGKAPSQPQHF
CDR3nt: TGTGCCAGCAGCGGAGGGGAGGGAAAAGCCCCCAGTCAGCCCCAGCATTTT

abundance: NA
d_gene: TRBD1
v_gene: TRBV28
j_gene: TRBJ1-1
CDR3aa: CASSAGQPFEAFF
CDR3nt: TGTGCCAGCAGTGCGGGACAGCCATTTGAAGCTTTCTTT

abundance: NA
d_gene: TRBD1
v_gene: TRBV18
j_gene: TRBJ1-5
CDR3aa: CASSPGGRGGPQPQHF
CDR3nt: TGTGCCAGCTCACCGGGGGGCAGGGGGGGTCCCCAGCCCCAGCATTTT

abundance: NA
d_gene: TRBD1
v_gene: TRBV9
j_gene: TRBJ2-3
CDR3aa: CASSVDRGSDTQYF
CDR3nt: TGTGCCAGCAGCGTCGACAGGGGTTCGGATACGCAGTATTTT

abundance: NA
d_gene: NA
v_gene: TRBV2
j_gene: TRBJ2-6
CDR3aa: CASGTRTSGANVLTF
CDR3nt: TGTGCCAGCGGGACGCGCACCTCTGGGGCCAACGTCCTGACTTTC

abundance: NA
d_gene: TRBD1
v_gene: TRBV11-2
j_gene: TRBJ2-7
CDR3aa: CASSSGTGSEQYF
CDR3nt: TGTGCCAGCAGCTCCGGGACAGGTAGCGAGCAGTACTTC

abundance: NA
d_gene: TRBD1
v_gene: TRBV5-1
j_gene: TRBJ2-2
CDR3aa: CASSLSGTGATGELFF
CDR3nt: TGCGCCAGCAGCCTTTCCGGGACAGGGGCCACCGGGGAGCTGTTTTTT

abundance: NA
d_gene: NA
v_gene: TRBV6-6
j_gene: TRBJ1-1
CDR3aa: CASSYSGRGNTEAFF
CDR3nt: TGTGCCAGCAGTTACTCGGGCAGGGGAAACACTGAAGCTTTCTTT

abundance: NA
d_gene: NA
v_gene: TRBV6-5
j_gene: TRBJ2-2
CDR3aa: CASARLGNTGELFF
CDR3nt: TGTGCCAGCGCCCGCTTAGGGAACACCGGGGAGCTGTTTTTT

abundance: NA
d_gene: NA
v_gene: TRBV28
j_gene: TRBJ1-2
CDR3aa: CASSYNPEGGYTF
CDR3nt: TGTGCCAGCAGTTATAACCCGGAGGGTGGCTACACCTTC

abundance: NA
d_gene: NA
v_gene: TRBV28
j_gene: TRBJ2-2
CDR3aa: CASSPGGNTGELFF
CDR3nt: TGTGCCAGCAGTCCCGGGGGGAACACCGGGGAGCTGTTTTTT

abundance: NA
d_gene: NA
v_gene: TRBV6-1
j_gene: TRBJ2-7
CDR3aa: CASSPRDNEQYF
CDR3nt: TGTGCCAGCAGTCCCCGGGACAACGAGCAGTACTTC

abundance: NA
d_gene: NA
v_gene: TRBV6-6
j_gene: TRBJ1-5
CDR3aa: CASSRDTNQPQHF
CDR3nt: TGTGCCAGCAGTCGGGACACCAATCAGCCCCAGCATTTT

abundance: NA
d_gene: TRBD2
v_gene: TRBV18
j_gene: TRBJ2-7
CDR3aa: CASSPNSGTSYEQYF
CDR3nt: TGTGCCAGCTCACCTAACAGCGGGACCTCCTACGAGCAGTACTTC

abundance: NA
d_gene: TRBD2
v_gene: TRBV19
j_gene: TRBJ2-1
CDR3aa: CASSIAASGLYNEQFF
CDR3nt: TGTGCCAGTAGTATTGCAGCTAGCGGACTGTACAATGAGCAGTTCTTC

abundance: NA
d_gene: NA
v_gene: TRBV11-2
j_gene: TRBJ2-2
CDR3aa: CASSWMYTGELFF
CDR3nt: TGTGCCAGCAGCTGGATGTATACCGGGGAGCTGTTTTTT

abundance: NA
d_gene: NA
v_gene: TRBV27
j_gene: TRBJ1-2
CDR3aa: CASSSSRVNYGYTF
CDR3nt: TGTGCCAGCAGTTCCAGCAGGGTTAACTATGGCTACACCTTC

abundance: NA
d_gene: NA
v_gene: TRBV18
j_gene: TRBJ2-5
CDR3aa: CASSPMEETQYF
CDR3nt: TGTGCCAGCTCACCAATGGAAGAGACCCAGTACTTC

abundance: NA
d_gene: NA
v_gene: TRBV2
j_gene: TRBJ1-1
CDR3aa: CASSQEEGTEAFF
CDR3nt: TGTGCCAGCAGTCAGGAGGAGGGCACTGAAGCTTTCTTT

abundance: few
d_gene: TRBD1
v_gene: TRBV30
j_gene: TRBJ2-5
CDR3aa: CAWRTTGSSKTQYF
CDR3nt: TGTGCCTGGAGGACGACAGGGAGTTCAAAGACCCAGTACTTC

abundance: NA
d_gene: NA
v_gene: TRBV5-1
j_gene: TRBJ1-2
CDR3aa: CASSQTGSNYGYTF
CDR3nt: TGCGCCAGCAGCCAAACAGGGTCAAACTATGGCTACACCTTC

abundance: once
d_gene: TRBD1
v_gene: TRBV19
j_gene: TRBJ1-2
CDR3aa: CASRPTGGYGYTF
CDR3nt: TGTGCCAGTAGGCCGACAGGGGGCTATGGCTACACCTTC

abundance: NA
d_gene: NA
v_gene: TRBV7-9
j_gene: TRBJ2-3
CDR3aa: CASTPPGDTDTQYF
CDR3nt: TGTGCCAGCACCCCTCCGGGGGACACAGATACGCAGTATTTT

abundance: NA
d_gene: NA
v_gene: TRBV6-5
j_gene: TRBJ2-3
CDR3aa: CASRAAGADTQYF
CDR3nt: TGTGCCAGTAGGGCCGCTGGGGCAGATACGCAGTATTTT

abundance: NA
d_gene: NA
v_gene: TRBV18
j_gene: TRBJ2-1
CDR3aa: CASSQQSGYEQFF
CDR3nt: TGTGCCAGCTCACAACAGTCGGGTTACGAGCAGTTCTTC

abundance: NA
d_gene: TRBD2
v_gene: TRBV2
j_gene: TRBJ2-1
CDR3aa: CASSHGRGLAGVSEQFF
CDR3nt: TGTGCCAGCAGTCACGGACGAGGGCTAGCGGGAGTTTCGGAGCAGTTCTTC